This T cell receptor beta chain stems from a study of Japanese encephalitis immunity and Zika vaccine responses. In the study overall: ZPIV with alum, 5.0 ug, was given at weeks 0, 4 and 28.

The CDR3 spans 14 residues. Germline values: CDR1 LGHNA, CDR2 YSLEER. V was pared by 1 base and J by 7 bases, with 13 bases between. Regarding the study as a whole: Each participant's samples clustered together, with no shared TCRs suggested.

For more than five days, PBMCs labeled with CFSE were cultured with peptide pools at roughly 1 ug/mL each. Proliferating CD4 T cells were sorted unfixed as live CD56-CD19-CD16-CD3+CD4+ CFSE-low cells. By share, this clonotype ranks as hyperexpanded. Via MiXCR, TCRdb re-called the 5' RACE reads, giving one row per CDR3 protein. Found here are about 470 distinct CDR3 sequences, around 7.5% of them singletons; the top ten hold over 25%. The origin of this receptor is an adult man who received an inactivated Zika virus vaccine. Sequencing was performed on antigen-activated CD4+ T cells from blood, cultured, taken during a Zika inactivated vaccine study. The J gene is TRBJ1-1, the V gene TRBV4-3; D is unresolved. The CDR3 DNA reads TGCGCCAGCAGCCAAGTGGACGGGGTTAATGAAGCTTTCTTT. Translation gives CASSQVDGVNEAFF.